This TCR beta chain was sequenced for a study of T cells after yellow fever vaccination (dated by TCRdb to about 2019). As for the study more broadly: The SMART-Seq v4 Ultra Low Input RNA kit was used to prepare libraries from fractions with low cell numbers. Bulk TCR alpha and beta repertoires were sequenced longitudinally to track T-cell clones before and after primary and booster YFV17D yellow fever vaccination. Two healthy male donors made up the cohort, one aged 18 to 29 years and the other aged 30 to 39 years. Blood was collected at multiple timepoints before and after primary and secondary immunization, and bulk PBMC replicates and cell subsets were isolated.

In light of the paper, this sample's treatment or condition label describes: live attenuated yellow fever vaccine strain. A standard Ficoll-Paque protocol was used to isolate PBMCs from peripheral blood. CD4 and CD8 T-cell fractions were isolated with Dynabeads CD4 and CD8 positive selection kits. TriZol was used to extract RNA from bulk PBMCs, from CD4 and CD8 fractions, and from dextramer-positive and dextramer-negative fractions. V is shortened by 2 bases, J by 4 bases, and the region joining them spans 18 bases. Counted from cysteine to phenylalanine, this CDR3 has 15 amino acids. Only the CDR3 DNA is retained, 45 bases long and in frame from the first base. CDR1 GTSNPN and CDR2 SVGIG were looked up in the germline V gene (reference sequence). TCR cDNA was made using 5'RACE template switching, a step that added a universal primer site and unique molecular identifiers. cDNA synthesis was primed from both the TCR alpha and TCR beta constant segments. Libraries were amplified in two PCR steps, with sample barcodes and sequencing adapters added in the second step. Libraries were sequenced on Illumina HiSeq 2500 (2x100 bp) or NovaSeq (2x150 bp). The authors' analysis ran thus. Demultiplexing of reads and collapsing into UMI consensus sequences were performed with MIGEC, and V(D)J alignment was carried out with MiXCR. Using edgeR on replicate PBMC samples, clonotypes were called vaccine-responding if FDR was below 0.01 and the log2 fold change was above 5 up to day 15. CD4 or CD8 identity was assigned to each bulk clonotype according to whether the clonotype was present at higher abundance in the sequenced CD4 repertoire or the sequenced CD8 repertoire. TCRdb ran its own pipeline on the public reads, namely fastp trimming at Q25 and MiXCR clone calling, and kept in-frame beta chains. For every CDR3 protein sequence, its rows merge into one entry that carries the most common genes and DNA. The authors' filters were not applied to this entry. The table for this sample lists 150,000 to 200,000 distinct CDR3 sequences; roughly 6.4% of them were counted only once. The ten largest clonotypes hold 2.9% of the sample.

Concerning this clonotype itself: Its antigen is unknown. Base-call qualities are not available, and no considerably larger clone is one nucleotide away.

General study outcomes and caveats: Only two donors were included in the study, so the extent to which the findings can be generalized is limited. Compared with the primary T-cell response, the secondary T-cell response was weaker but faster, peaking on day 5 rather than day 15. Computational filtering was needed because FACS-sorted repertoires could contain abundant contaminating clonotypes from the bulk population. After the booster, most of the clones that had expanded following primary vaccination were detected again (almost 98% of CD4 and around 88% of CD8), which suggests that memory was broadly maintained. A small fraction of clonotypes showed up in both the CD4 and CD8 compartments, probably as a result of convergent recombination.

This receptor was taken from a young man who received the YFV17D yellow fever vaccine. This specimen was CD4+ T cells sorted from PBMCs, taken on the day of the first yellow fever vaccination. This chain is built from TRBV30 and TRBJ2-7; the D gene may be TRBD1 or TRBD2, since each aligns over 5 bases. The DNA sequence reads TGTGCCTGGAGTCGAGAGGGACCCGACCCGTACGAGCAGTACTTC. Its protein product is CAWSREGPDPYEQYF. Joined to the reference TRBV30 and TRBJ2-7 proteins, this CDR3 gives the full variable domain: SQTIHQWPATLVQPVGSPLSLECTVEGTSNPNLYWYRQAAGRGLQLLFYSVGIGQISSEVPQNLSASRPQDRQFILSSKKLLLSDSGFYLCAWSREGPDPYEQYFGPGTRLTVT.